The 12 T cell receptor beta chains below come from one sample, sequenced in a study of CD8+CD57+ T cells in acquired aplastic anemia (dated 2018 in TCRdb). The sequencer was an Illumina HiSeq 2000. Profiling of TCR beta VDJ combinations and CDR3 sequences used genomic DNA as the template. The public reads were reanalyzed by TCRdb: fastp trimming at Q25, MiXCR alignment, in-frame beta chains only. Records with the same CDR3 protein are collapsed into one entry carrying the most frequent genes and DNA. A total of 150,000 to 200,000 distinct CDR3 sequences appear in this sample, about 60% of them only once. Together, the top ten hold 35% to 50% of the sample. The source material was sorted CD4+, CD8+, or CD8+CD57+ T cells (not recorded which) from PBMCs. These receptors were collected from a human donor in good health.

As regards this clonotype: The junction departs from germline at one end; a sequencing error may be responsible. The V and J genes are TRBV7-8 and TRBJ2-1, with unresolved D. Per the germline V gene, CDR1 is SGHVS and CDR2 is FQNEAQ. The length of the CDR3 is 14 residues. The CDR3 loop reads CANSLDQLTYEQFF. The CDR3 DNA follows: TGTGCCAACAGCTTAGACCAGCTCACGTATGAGCAGTTCTTC. The entire variable domain, with the rest obtained from reference TRBV7-8 and TRBJ2-1, is as follows: GAGVSQSPRYKVAKRGQDVALRCDPISGHVSLFWYQQALGQGPEFLTYFQNEAQLDKSGLPSDRFFAERPEGSVSTLKIQRTQQEDSAVYLCANSLDQLTYEQFFGPGTRLTVL.

CDR3: CASSPRTGGAEAFF. Written as DNA, the CDR3 is TGCGCCAGCAGCCCAAGGACGGGAGGGGCTGAAGCTTTCTTT. This chain links TRBV5-1 with TRBJ1-1, with D possibly TRBD1 on 5 matching bases. The germline V gene has CDR1 SGHRS and CDR2 YFSETQ. This CDR3 is 14 amino acids long. With 4 bases removed from V and 6 bases from J, the gap between germline ends came to 16 bases.

Points on this clonotype: A read error is possible here, since a much larger clone lies one base away. The chain recombines TRBV5-8 with TRBJ2-7, with D uncertain. CDR1 is SGHTS, CDR2 YDEGEE, per germline. This CDR3 has 14 amino acids. The CDR3 here is CASSPIESSYGQYF. The CDR3 coding sequence is TGTGCCAGCAGCCCAATTGAGAGCTCCTACGGGCAGTACTTC.

The CDR3 coding sequence is TGTGCCAGCAGTGACTCGAGGGCGGGCACGCAGTATTTT. Translated, it gives CASSDSRAGTQYF. The chain couples TRBV6-4 to TRBJ2-3; D possibly corresponds to TRBD2 (5 bases). CDR1 and CDR2 (germline): MRHNA, SNTAGT. The CDR3 is made up of 13 amino acids. V was trimmed by 0 bases and J by 9 bases, leaving 10 bases between them.

This clonotype was picked up a small number of times. CDR3: CSASRQLRDTQYF. In DNA form, the CDR3 reads TGCAGTGCTAGCCGCCAGCTACGGGATACGCAGTATTTT. The V gene is TRBV20-1, the J gene TRBJ2-3; D remains unclear. The germline V and J ends were trimmed by 3 bases and 6 bases, with 13 bases remaining between them. Looked up from germline, CDR1 is DFQATT and CDR2 is SNEGSKA (reference sequence). The CDR3 is 13 amino acids.

The count of this clonotype is one. This chain links TRBV25-1 with TRBJ1-6; D gene ambiguous. This CDR3 region has 14 residues. V gave up 1 base and J gave up 9 bases, with 10 bases separating them. Germline values: CDR1 MGHDK, CDR2 SYGVNS. The CDR3 DNA reads TGTGCCAGCAGTGAATTCGTCCTGGGTTCACCCCTCCACTTT. Its protein product is CASSEFVLGSPLHF.

This clonotype appeared a single time. The J gene is TRBJ2-7, the V gene TRBV2; possibly TRBD2 for D (5 bases). Trimming stripped 8 bases from V and 6 bases from J, with 17 bases between. Germline V gene data show CDR1 as SNHLY and CDR2 as FYNNEI. The CDR3 totals 13 residues. CDR3 loop: CASRNHLEGEQYF. The CDR3 DNA reads TGTGCCAGCCGTAATCATCTTGAGGGCGAGCAGTACTTC.

The chain employs TRBV12-3 or TRBV12-4 and TRBJ1-1; D is unresolved. Between the trimmed V and J ends, which lost 8 bases and 3 bases, there was a span of 16 bases. The CDR3 runs to 14 residues. The CDR3 DNA reads TGTGCCAGCGCCCGATCTCGGGAGGACACTGAAGCTTTCTTT. Residues: CASARSREDTEAFF.

The chain links TRBV20-1 to TRBJ2-1; possibly TRBD1 for D (6 bases). From germline, CDR1 is DFQATT and CDR2 SNEGSKA (reference sequence). CDR3 length equals 15 residues. Trimming took off 0 bases at V and 4 bases at J, with 13 bases between the two ends. In nucleotides, the CDR3 is TGCAGTGCTAGAGAGGCGGCCGGACAGTACAATGAGCAGTTCTTC. It specifies CSAREAAGQYNEQFF.

The table lists this clonotype with a few counts. The J gene is TRBJ2-7, the V gene TRBV5-4; 9 bases are shared with TRBD1. V shed 4 bases and J 2 bases; nucleotides not matched to a gene: 4. Germline lookup yields CDR1 SGHNT and CDR2 YYREEE (reference sequence). This CDR3 is 14 amino acids long. Here the CDR3 DNA reads TGTGCCAGCAGCAGGGGGGACAGGGCCTACGAGCAGTACTTC. This translates into CASSRGDRAYEQYF.

J is TRBJ2-1 and V is TRBV20-1; D unclear. Trimming took 1 base from V and 0 from J, leaving 10 bases between them. CDR3 length: 15 amino acids. Germline-derived CDR1 and CDR2 are DFQATT and SNEGSKA (reference sequence). CDR3 nucleotides: TGCAGTGCTAGAGGGATGCGGAGCTCCTACAATGAGCAGTTCTTC. Amino acid sequence: CSARGMRSSYNEQFF.

This clonotype was observed a few times. The V call is TRBV10-3, the J call TRBJ2-3, with 8 bases lining up with TRBD1. The CDR3 totals 16 residues. The J segment lost 9 bases and the V segment lost 5 bases, leaving 16 bases of the junction unmatched. Looked up from germline, CDR1 is ENHRY and CDR2 is SYGVKD. CDR3 DNA sequence: TGTGCCATCAGTAACCACATCCCCGGGACAGGTGGCACGCAGTATTTT. It is translated as CAISNHIPGTGGTQYF.